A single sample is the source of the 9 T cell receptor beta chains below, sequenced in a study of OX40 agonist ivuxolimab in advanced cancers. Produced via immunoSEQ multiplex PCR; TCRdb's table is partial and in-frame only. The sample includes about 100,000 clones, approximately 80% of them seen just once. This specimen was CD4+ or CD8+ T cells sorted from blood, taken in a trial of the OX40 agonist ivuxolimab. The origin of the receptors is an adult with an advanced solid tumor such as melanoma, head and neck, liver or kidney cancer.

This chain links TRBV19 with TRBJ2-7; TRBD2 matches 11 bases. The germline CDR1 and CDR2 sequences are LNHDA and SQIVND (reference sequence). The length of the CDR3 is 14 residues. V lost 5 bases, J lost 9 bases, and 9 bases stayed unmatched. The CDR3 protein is CASSAKLAGAGQYF. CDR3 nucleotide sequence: TGTGCCAGTAGTGCGAAACTAGCGGGAGCCGGGCAGTACTTC.

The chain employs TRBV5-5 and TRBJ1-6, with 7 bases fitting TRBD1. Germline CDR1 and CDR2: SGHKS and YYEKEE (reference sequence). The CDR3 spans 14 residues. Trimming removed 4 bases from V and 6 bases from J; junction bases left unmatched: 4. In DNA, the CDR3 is TGTGCCAGCAGCGAGGGACAGATTAATTCACCCCTCCACTTT. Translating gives CASSEGQINSPLHF.

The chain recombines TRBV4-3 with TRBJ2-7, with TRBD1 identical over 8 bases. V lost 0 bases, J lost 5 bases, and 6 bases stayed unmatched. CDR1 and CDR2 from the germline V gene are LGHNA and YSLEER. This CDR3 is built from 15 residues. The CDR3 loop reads CASSQEDRENHEQYF. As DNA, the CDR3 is TGCGCCAGCAGCCAAGAGGACAGGGAAAACCACGAGCAGTACTTC.

In DNA form, the CDR3 reads TGTGCCACCAGCAGAGAAACAGGGGGCTCTGGAAACACCATATATTTT. Amino acids: CATSRETGGSGNTIYF. This sequence joins TRBV15 and TRBJ1-3, with 8 bases lining up with TRBD1. CDR1 and CDR2 from the germline V gene are LNHNV and YYDKDF (reference sequence). The CDR3 sequence is 16 residues long. After removal of 0 bases from V and 0 bases from J, the junction contained 1 base not matched to a gene.

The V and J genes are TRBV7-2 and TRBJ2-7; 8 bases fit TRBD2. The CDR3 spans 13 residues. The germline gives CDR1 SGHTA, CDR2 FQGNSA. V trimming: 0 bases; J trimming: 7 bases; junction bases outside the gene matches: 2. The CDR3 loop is CASSLAGGVEQYF. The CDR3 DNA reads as TGTGCCAGCAGCTTAGCCGGGGGGGTTGAGCAGTACTTC.

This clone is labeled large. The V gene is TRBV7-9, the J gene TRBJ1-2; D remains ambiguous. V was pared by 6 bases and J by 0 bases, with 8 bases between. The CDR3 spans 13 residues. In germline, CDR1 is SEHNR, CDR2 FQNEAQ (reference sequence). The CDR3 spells CASSLTSNYGYTF. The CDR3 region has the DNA TGTGCCAGCAGTCTGACATCTAACTATGGCTACACCTTC.

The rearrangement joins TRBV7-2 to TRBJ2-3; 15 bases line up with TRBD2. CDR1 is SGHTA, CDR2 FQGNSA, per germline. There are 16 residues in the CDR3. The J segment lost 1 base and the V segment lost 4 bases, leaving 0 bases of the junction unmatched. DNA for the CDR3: TGTGCCAGCAGCTGGACTAGCGGGGGGGGCACAGATACGCAGTATTTT. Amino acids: CASSWTSGGGTDTQYF. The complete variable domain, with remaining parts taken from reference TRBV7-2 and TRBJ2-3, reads GAGVSQSPSNKVTEKGKDVELRCDPISGHTALYWYRQSLGQGLEFLIYFQGNSAPDKSGLPSDRFSAERTGGSVSTLTIQRTQQEDSAVYLCASSWTSGGGTDTQYFGPGTRLTVL.

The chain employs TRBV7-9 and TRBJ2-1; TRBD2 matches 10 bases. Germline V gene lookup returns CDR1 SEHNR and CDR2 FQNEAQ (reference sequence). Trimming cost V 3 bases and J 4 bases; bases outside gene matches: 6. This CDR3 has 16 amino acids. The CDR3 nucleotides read TGTGCCAGCAGCTTCCTAGCGGGGGTATCTTACAATGAGCAGTTCTTC. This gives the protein CASSFLAGVSYNEQFF.

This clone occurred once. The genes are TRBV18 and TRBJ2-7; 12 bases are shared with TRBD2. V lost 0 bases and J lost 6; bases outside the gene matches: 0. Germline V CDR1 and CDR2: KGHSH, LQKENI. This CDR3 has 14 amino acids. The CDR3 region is CASSPPLAGGEQYF. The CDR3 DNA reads TGTGCCAGCTCACCACCACTAGCGGGGGGCGAGCAGTACTTC.